This paragraph reports one T cell receptor beta chain. This entry comes from a study of blood T cell repertoires in COVID-19. On the study more broadly: Acute and convalescent COVID-19 samples came from the United States, Italy and Spain.

TCRdb keeps only in-frame clones here, not all; method: immunoSEQ multiplex PCR. The sample includes some 97,000 clones, 80% to 95% seen only once; the top ten take 4.5% to 6%. This CDR3 contains 14 residues. Looked up from germline, CDR1 is LGHDT and CDR2 is YNNKEL (reference sequence). The junction had 3 bases not matched to a gene; V was cut back by 3 bases and J by 2 bases. The V call is TRBV3-1 (or the pseudogene TRBV3-2), the J call TRBJ2-7; 8 bases fit TRBD2. The TCR was taken from a man between 65 and 85 years old with acute or convalescent COVID-19. Source material: peripheral blood. This CDR3 reads CASSHNSGAYEQYF. CDR3 sequence (DNA): TGTGCCAGCAGCCACAATAGCGGGGCCTACGAGCAGTACTTC.